This entry describes one TCR beta chain. Its antigen is still unknown. The entry originates in a study of OX40 agonist ivuxolimab in advanced cancers. About the study: As their treatment, patients were administered ivuxolimab, an agonistic anti-OX40 (CD134) antibody.

Repertoires were generated with immunoSEQ multiplex PCR, while TCRdb's copy carries only in-frame clones and drops some. The sample comprises about 95,000 clones, under 85% of which are singletons, and about 3.8% rests with the top ten. Trimming stripped 0 bases from V and 5 bases from J, with 9 bases between. Germline V gene sequence: CDR1 MNHEY, CDR2 SVGAGI. The CDR3 length is 14 residues. Whole-study results and caveats: Expanded peripheral T cell antigen specificity was not determined.

The chain is built from TRBV6-5 and TRBJ2-3; no clear D. The sample here was CD4+ or CD8+ T cells sorted from blood, taken in a trial of the OX40 agonist ivuxolimab. The sequence was obtained from an adult with an advanced solid tumor such as melanoma, head and neck, liver or kidney cancer. The CDR3 loop is CASSYSHVGDTQYF. In DNA form, the CDR3 reads TGTGCCAGCAGTTACTCGCACGTTGGAGATACGCAGTATTTT.